This TCR beta chain was profiled in a study of OX40 agonist ivuxolimab in advanced cancers. General study results and limits: Expanded clones were, on average, more numerous in CD8+ T cells than in CD4+. The 0.1-3.0 mg/kg partial responders had among the lowest clonal expansion.

Systemic immunosuppression or a history of autoimmune disease excluded patients. Sequencing used immunoSEQ multiplex PCR; TCRdb keeps in-frame clones, though not all of them. The sample includes roughly 77,000 clones, approximately 80% seen only once; the top ten take 0.45% to 0.65%. As concerns this clone: The target antigen is unknown.

J gave up 0 bases and V 4 bases, and 8 bases lay outside the gene matches. This CDR3 has 17 amino acids. In germline, CDR1 is MNHNS, CDR2 SASEGT. The chain has TRBV6-1 and TRBJ2-5; 10 bases line up with TRBD2. The sequencing here drew on CD4+ or CD8+ T cells sorted from blood, taken in a trial of the OX40 agonist ivuxolimab. The receptor comes from an adult with an advanced solid tumor such as melanoma, head and neck, liver or kidney cancer. CDR3 in amino acids: CASSVGLAVLYQETQYF. CDR3 DNA: TGTGCCAGCAGTGTAGGACTAGCGGTCCTGTACCAAGAGACCCAGTACTTC.